The entry that follows covers one T cell receptor (beta chain) sequence. Its antigen is not known. These data are taken from a study of vaccination and CD4 T cells after COVID-19. Described treatment: approximately 9-day PBMC culture with coronavirus spike peptide pools or control peptides (ViraFEST assay). Between the trimmed V and J ends, which lost 5 bases and 0 bases, there was a span of 11 bases. The CDR3 is 14 residues long. The germline gives CDR1 DFQATT, CDR2 SNEGSKA (reference sequence). The Oncomine TCR Beta short-read assay sequenced DNA from cultured CD4+ T cells. TCRdb re-called the PCR reads with MiXCR, one entry per CDR3 protein. This table has 12,000 or so distinct CDR3 sequences, 60% to 80% appearing once.

The chain links TRBV20-1 to TRBJ1-3, with unresolved D. The material sequenced was CD4+ T cells from blood, cultured in vitro. This receptor was taken from a human donor who had recovered from COVID-19. The CDR3 DNA follows: TGCAGTGCTCCCAGTCCTCTCTCTGGAAACACCATATATTTT. It specifies CSAPSPLSGNTIYF.